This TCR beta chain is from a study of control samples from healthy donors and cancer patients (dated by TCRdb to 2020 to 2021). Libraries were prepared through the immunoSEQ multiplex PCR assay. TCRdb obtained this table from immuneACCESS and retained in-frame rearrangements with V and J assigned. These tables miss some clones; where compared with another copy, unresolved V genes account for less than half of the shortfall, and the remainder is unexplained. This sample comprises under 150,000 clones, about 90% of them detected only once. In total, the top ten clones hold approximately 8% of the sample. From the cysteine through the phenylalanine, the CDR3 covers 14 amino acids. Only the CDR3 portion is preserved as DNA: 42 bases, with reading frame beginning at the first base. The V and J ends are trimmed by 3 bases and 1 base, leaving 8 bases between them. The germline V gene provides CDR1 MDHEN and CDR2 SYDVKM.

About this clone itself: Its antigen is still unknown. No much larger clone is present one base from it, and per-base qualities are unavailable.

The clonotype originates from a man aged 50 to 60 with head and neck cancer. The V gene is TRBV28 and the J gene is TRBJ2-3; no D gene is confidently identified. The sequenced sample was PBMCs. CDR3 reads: CASSFRSGTDTQYF. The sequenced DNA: TGTGCCAGCAGTTTCCGGAGCGGCACAGATACGCAGTATTTT.